The 8 T cell receptor beta chains given below trace back to one sample, sequenced in a study of T cell responses to AZD1222 COVID-19 vaccine. Assay used: immunoSEQ multiplex PCR; TCRdb lists only in-frame clones, some missing. The repertoire includes approximately 140,000 clones, around nine tenths of them detected once, and roughly 3.2% sits in the top ten. This specimen was peripheral blood, taken on day 0 of AZD1222 vaccination. The receptors were sampled from an adult in good health.

The V and J genes are TRBV19 and TRBJ1-5, with TRBD1 as a possible D gene (6 bases). CDR1 is LNHDA and CDR2 is SQIVND in the germline V gene (reference sequence). This CDR3 is built from 14 residues. V shed 5 bases and J shed 7 bases, with 15 bases lying between them. Written as DNA, the CDR3 is TGTGCCAGTAGTTTACAGGGAAGAGCCCAGCCCCAGCATTTT. As protein: CASSLQGRAQPQHF.

The chain has TRBV4-3 and TRBJ1-6, with 10 bases aligning to TRBD1. This CDR3 has 13 residues. The trim removed 8 bases at V and 9 bases at J, leaving 4 bases unmatched. The germline V gene encodes CDR1 LGHNA and CDR2 YSLEER. The CDR3 DNA reads as TGCGCCAGCGGCGGGACAGGGGCTTCACCCCTCCACTTT. Protein: CASGGTGASPLHF.

The V call is TRBV30, the J call TRBJ2-1; 7 nucleotides agree with TRBD2. J gave up 2 bases and V 1 base, and 8 bases lay outside the gene matches. Germline loops: CDR1 GTSNPN, CDR2 SVGIG (reference sequence). The length of the CDR3 is 16 residues. DNA of the CDR3: TGTGCCTGGAGTGGGCCTGGGGGGGTAACCTACAATGAGCAGTTCTTC. Encoded protein: CAWSGPGGVTYNEQFF.

The table lists this clone with a count of one. This sequence joins TRBV6-5 and TRBJ1-2; 7 nucleotides line up with TRBD1. Losses at the gene ends were 6 bases for V and 5 bases for J; bases not matched to a gene: 6. CDR1 is MNHEY and CDR2 is SVGAGI in the germline V gene. CDR3 length equals 13 residues. The CDR3, as DNA: TGTGCCAGCAGAACAGGGGTGGAATATGGCTACACCTTC. It encodes CASRTGVEYGYTF.

This clone showed up just once. The chain is built from TRBV11-3 and TRBJ2-3, with 8 bases identical to TRBD2. V dropped 6 bases and J dropped 0; count of bases not matched to a gene: 2. CDR1 SGHNT and CDR2 YENEEA come from the germline V gene. This CDR3 is built from 14 residues. In DNA form, the CDR3 reads TGTGCCAGCAGTCGACTAGCGAGCACAGATACGCAGTATTTT. It encodes CASSRLASTDTQYF.

The gene calls are TRBV3-1 (or the pseudogene TRBV3-2) and TRBJ2-1, with unresolved D. The V end lost 1 base, the J end lost 4 bases, and 5 bases lay between the germline ends. CDR1 is LGHDT and CDR2 is YNNKEL in the germline V gene (reference sequence). The CDR3 sequence is 13 residues long. The CDR3 DNA follows: TGTGCCAGCAGCCAAGGAGCTTACAATGAGCAGTTCTTC. This encodes CASSQGAYNEQFF.

The chain has TRBV7-9 and TRBJ2-1, with 12 bases identical to TRBD2. J lost 2 bases, V lost 4 bases, and 9 bases had no gene match. This CDR3 is 18 amino acids long. Germline lookup yields CDR1 SEHNR and CDR2 FQNEAQ (reference sequence). For the CDR3, the DNA is TGTGCCAGCAGCTCAGGGGGACTAGCGGGTTCTACCTACAATGAGCAGTTCTTC. This codes for CASSSGGLAGSTYNEQFF.

The V and J genes are TRBV3-1 (or the pseudogene TRBV3-2) and TRBJ1-3; D is undetermined. V was cut by 4 bases and J by 0 bases, with 7 bases left in between. Germline V gene lookup returns CDR1 LGHDT and CDR2 YNNKEL (reference sequence). CDR3 size: 14 residues. CDR3 loop: CASSRTVSGNTIYF. The DNA of the CDR3 is TGTGCCAGCAGCCGAACAGTCTCTGGAAACACCATATATTTT.